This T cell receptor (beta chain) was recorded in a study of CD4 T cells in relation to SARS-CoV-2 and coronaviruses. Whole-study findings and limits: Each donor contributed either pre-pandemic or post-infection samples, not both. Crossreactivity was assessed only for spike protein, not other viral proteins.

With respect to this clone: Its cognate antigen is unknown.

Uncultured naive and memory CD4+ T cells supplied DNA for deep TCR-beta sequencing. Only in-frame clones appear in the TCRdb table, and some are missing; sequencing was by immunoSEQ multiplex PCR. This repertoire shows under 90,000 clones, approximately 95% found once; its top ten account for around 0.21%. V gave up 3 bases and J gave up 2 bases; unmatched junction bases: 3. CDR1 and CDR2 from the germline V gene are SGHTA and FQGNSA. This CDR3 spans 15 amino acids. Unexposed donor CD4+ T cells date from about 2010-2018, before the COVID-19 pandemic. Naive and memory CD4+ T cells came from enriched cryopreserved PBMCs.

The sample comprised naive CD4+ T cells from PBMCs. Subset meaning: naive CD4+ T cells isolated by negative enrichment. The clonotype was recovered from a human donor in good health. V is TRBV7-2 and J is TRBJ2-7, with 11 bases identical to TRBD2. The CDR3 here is CASSFASGGTYEQYF. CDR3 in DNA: TGTGCCAGCAGCTTCGCTAGCGGGGGGACCTACGAGCAGTACTTC.